The 28 T cell receptor beta chains listed next were all sequenced from one sample in a study of T-cell reconstitution after alpha-beta-depleted transplantation in children. As it was prepared, the TCRbeta library received unique molecular identifiers. TCRdb ran MiXCR on the PCR reads and lists one entry per CDR3 protein. The sample includes some 500,000 distinct CDR3 sequences, around 17% of them seen just once. Sample: PBMCs from the stem cell graft donor, taken from the stem cell graft. All receptors come from a human donor who donated a stem cell graft to a child with acute lymphoblastic leukemia.

In this sample, this clonotype turned up a few times. This rearrangement joins TRBV5-1 to TRBJ2-3, with D possibly being TRBD1 (5 bases). Germline values: CDR1 SGHRS, CDR2 YFSETQ. The CDR3 has 15 amino acids. Trimming left V 4 bases short and J 0 bases short, with 12 bases between. CDR3 region: CASSNQGSSTDTQYF. In DNA form, the CDR3 reads TGCGCCAGCAGCAACCAGGGATCTAGCACAGATACGCAGTATTTT.

This clonotype was picked up a small number of times. In DNA, the CDR3 is TGTGCCAGCAGTTTAGGAAGCGGGAGGGATACAGATACGCAGTATTTT. It is translated as CASSLGSGRDTDTQYF. This chain links TRBV12-3 or TRBV12-4 with TRBJ2-3, with 10 bases fitting TRBD2. The CDR3 extends over 16 amino acids. The V and J ends lost 1 base and 3 bases, in that order; junction bases with no gene match: 4.

There are a few counts of this clonotype. The chain recombines TRBV27 with TRBJ1-1; maybe TRBD1 (6 bases). Germline V CDR1 and CDR2: MNHEY, SMNVEV (reference sequence). This CDR3 comprises 15 residues. Trimming shortened V by 6 bases and J by 1 base, and 15 bases separated the two germline ends. The CDR3 nucleotides read TGTGCCAGCAGGATAGGGGGGGCCGGGAACACTGAAGCTTTCTTT. Translated: CASRIGGAGNTEAFF.

The chain combines TRBV27 with TRBJ1-1; TRBD1 agrees at 7 bases. The CDR3 runs to 15 residues. The V segment lost 4 bases and the J segment 4 bases; nucleotides outside the gene matches: 9. Germline CDR1 MNHEY, CDR2 SMNVEV (reference sequence). CDR3 region: CASSSYRGCGTEAFF. CDR3 DNA: TGTGCCAGCAGTTCCTACAGGGGTTGTGGCACTGAAGCTTTCTTT.

This clonotype was recorded a few times. A much larger clone lies one base from this, so it may be a read error. The V gene is TRBV12-3 or TRBV12-4, the J gene TRBJ2-7; 9 nucleotides align to TRBD1. V lost 6 bases and J lost 3; bases outside the gene matches: 3. The CDR3 runs 13 residues. This chain's CDR3 is CASRLTGGYEQYF. The CDR3 DNA reads as TGTGCCAGCAGGTTGACAGGGGGCTACGAGCAGTACTTC.

For the CDR3, the DNA is TGCGCCAGCAGCTTGGGGGGAGGAGACAAATACAATGAGCAGTTCTTC. This sequence encodes CASSLGGGDKYNEQFF. The gene calls are TRBV5-1 and TRBJ2-1; D might be TRBD2 (6 bases). CDR3 length: 16 residues. Looked up from germline, CDR1 is SGHRS and CDR2 is YFSETQ. The V end lost 0 bases, the J end lost 4 bases, and 14 bases lay between the germline ends.

This clonotype occurred a few times. DNA for the CDR3: TGCAGCGTTCCCCGGGTGGTACCCTCGGGACAGGGGAACACTGAAGCTTTCTTT. Translated: CSVPRVVPSGQGNTEAFF. The rearrangement uses TRBV29-1 and TRBJ1-1, with 9 positions matching TRBD1. Germline loops: CDR1 SQVTM, CDR2 ANQGSEA. The trim removed 5 bases at V and 1 base at J, leaving 17 bases unmatched. The CDR3 is 18 residues long.

Only a few counts were recorded for this clonotype. In DNA, the CDR3 is TGCGCCAGCAGTGAGATAGGCTCGAACACCGGGGAGCTGTTTTTT. This translates into CASSEIGSNTGELFF. The genes are TRBV10-1 and TRBJ2-2; D uncertain. Trimming stripped 2 bases from V and 0 bases from J, with 7 bases between. The germline gives CDR1 WNHNN, CDR2 SYGVQD (reference sequence). The CDR3 spans 15 residues.

The chain recombines TRBV5-1 with TRBJ2-5; D is unclear. Germline V CDR1 and CDR2: SGHRS, YFSETQ. The length of the CDR3 is 15 residues. Trimming removed 0 bases at V and 4 bases at J, with 13 bases between. As DNA, the CDR3 is TGCGCCAGCAGCTTGGAGGCAAGACCCTCAGAGACCCAGTACTTC. Amino acids: CASSLEARPSETQYF.

Only a few counts were recorded for this clonotype. This chain joins TRBV7-9 and TRBJ1-1; D remains ambiguous. The CDR3 spans 14 residues. The germline V gene has CDR1 SEHNR and CDR2 FQNEAQ (reference sequence). V dropped 8 bases and J dropped 0 bases, with 13 bases sitting between them. The CDR3 is CASHLVGVNTEAFF. DNA of the CDR3: TGTGCCAGCCATCTGGTTGGGGTGAACACTGAAGCTTTCTTT.

The rearrangement links TRBV12-3 or TRBV12-4 to TRBJ2-1; the D is unclear. Deletions cut 4 bases from V and 9 bases from J, with 10 bases between. This CDR3 region has 12 residues. The CDR3 nucleotides are TGTGCCAGCAGTTCGGCACCTCTTGAGCAGTTCTTC. This gives the protein CASSSAPLEQFF.

The rearrangement uses TRBV5-1 and TRBJ2-1; no clear D gene. Germline CDR1 is SGHRS and CDR2 is YFSETQ. The CDR3 has 13 amino acids. The V end lost 4 bases, the J end lost 8 bases, and 13 bases lay between the germline ends. This CDR3 reads CASSPGPLDEQFF. CDR3 DNA sequence: TGCGCCAGCAGCCCGGGTCCCTTAGATGAGCAGTTCTTC.

This clonotype was picked up a small number of times. V usage is TRBV6-5 and J usage is TRBJ2-3; D assignment may be TRBD1 or TRBD2 (6 bases each). Germline V gene sequence: CDR1 MNHEY, CDR2 SVGAGI. The CDR3 has 15 residues. Trimming took 2 bases from V and 2 from J, leaving 11 bases between them. CDR3 residues: CASSYEGGNTDTQYF. DNA of the CDR3: TGTGCCAGCAGTTACGAGGGGGGAAACACAGATACGCAGTATTTT.

The chain joins TRBV5-6 to TRBJ2-7; D tentatively reads TRBD1 or TRBD2 (5 bases each). Trimming took 4 bases from V and 3 from J, leaving 17 bases between them. The CDR3 is made up of 15 amino acids. Per germline, CDR1 SGHDT and CDR2 YYEEEE. CDR3 sequence reads: CASSPGLLGRYEQYF. The CDR3 DNA follows: TGTGCCAGCAGCCCGGGGCTACTCGGCCGCTACGAGCAGTACTTC.

This clonotype was counted a few times. V gene TRBV7-9 combines with J gene TRBJ1-6, with a tentative D call TRBD1 (6 bases). Germline values: CDR1 SEHNR, CDR2 FQNEAQ (reference sequence). The CDR3 is 14 amino acids. V lost 3 bases, J lost 11 bases, and 14 bases lay in between. The CDR3 nucleotides read TGTGCCAGCAGCTTGGGACAAGGAGTAACACCCCTCCACTTT. This gives the protein CASSLGQGVTPLHF.

This clonotype appeared a few times. The CDR3, as DNA: TGTGCCAGCAGCTTACAGGGGATCCCCTACAATGAGCAGTTCTTC. Amino acid sequence: CASSLQGIPYNEQFF. The rearrangement links TRBV5-6 to TRBJ2-1, with 7 bases identical to TRBD1. The CDR3 contains 15 residues. V trimming: 2 bases; J trimming: 2 bases; junction bases outside the gene matches: 4. Germline CDR1 SGHDT, CDR2 YYEEEE.

V and J are TRBV28 and TRBJ2-7, with 7 bases matching TRBD1. The V gene end was trimmed by 6 bases and the J gene end by 5 bases; junction bases not matched to a gene: 4. Germline CDR1 MDHEN, CDR2 SYDVKM. The CDR3 totals 12 residues. CDR3 DNA: TGTGCCAGCAGATCCACAGGGGACGAGCAGTACTTC. It yields the protein CASRSTGDEQYF.

This clonotype was detected only a few times. J is TRBJ2-1 and V is TRBV14, with 7 bases aligning to TRBD1. V lost 5 bases, J lost 3 bases, and 7 bases stayed unmatched. The CDR3 contains 15 residues. The germline CDR1 and CDR2 sequences are SGHDN and FVKESK. CDR3 protein: CASSSRTGLYNEQFF. The CDR3 region has the DNA TGTGCCAGCAGCTCCAGGACAGGCCTCTACAATGAGCAGTTCTTC.

The gene calls are TRBV9 and TRBJ2-7; the D gene could be TRBD1 or TRBD2 (6 bases each). The CDR3 loop spans 15 amino acids. Germline loops: CDR1 SGDLS, CDR2 YYNGEE. Trimming removed 2 bases at V and 4 bases at J, with 16 bases between. As DNA, the CDR3 is TGTGCCAGCAGCGTCTCCGGGAAGGGGGGATACGAGCAGTACTTC. Amino acids: CASSVSGKGGYEQYF.

This clonotype showed up many times. The CDR3 region is CASSAQGPYEQYF. For the CDR3, the DNA is TGCGCCAGCAGCGCCCAAGGCCCCTACGAGCAGTACTTC. The chain employs TRBV5-1 and TRBJ2-7, with D unclear. This CDR3 spans 13 amino acids. Trimming stripped 4 bases from V and 2 bases from J, with 10 bases between. In germline, CDR1 is SGHRS, CDR2 YFSETQ. Drawing the rest from reference TRBV5-1 and TRBJ2-7, the complete variable domain is KAGVTQTPRYLIKTRGQQVTLSCSPISGHRSVSWYQQTPGQGLQFLFEYFSETQRNKGNFPGRFSGRQFSNSRSEMNVSTLELGDSALYLCASSAQGPYEQYFGPGTRLTVT.

Here the CDR3 reads CASSPRGGTNYGYTF. The CDR3 DNA follows: TGCGCCAGCAGCCCTAGGGGGGGGACAAACTATGGCTACACCTTC. The genes are TRBV4-1 and TRBJ1-2; a weak D match, TRBD1 (6 bases). V was pared by 4 bases and J by 2 bases, with 14 bases between. The V gene's germline CDR1 is MGHRA and CDR2 YSYEKL. This CDR3 comprises 15 residues.

The chain uses TRBV9 and TRBJ2-7; TRBD2 agrees at 14 bases. Trimming at V came to 3 bases and at J to 5 bases, leaving 4 bases not matched to a gene. This CDR3 contains 15 residues. The germline CDR1 and CDR2 sequences are SGDLS and YYNGEE. CDR3 sequence (DNA): TGTGCCAGCAGCGCATGGACTAGCGGGAGGAACGAGCAGTACTTC. This sequence encodes CASSAWTSGRNEQYF.

This clonotype occurred many times. The V gene is TRBV7-3, the J gene TRBJ2-3; D is unresolved. Germline CDR1 SGHTA, CDR2 FQGTGA. V dropped 2 bases and J dropped 9 bases, with 12 bases sitting between them. The CDR3 has 13 amino acids. The CDR3 coding sequence is TGTGCCAGCAGCTTAGGATTCCCTAACACGCAGTATTTT. Protein sequence: CASSLGFPNTQYF.

This clonotype occurred a few times. The chain joins TRBV7-9 to TRBJ2-1, with unresolved D. CDR1 is SEHNR, CDR2 FQNEAQ, per germline (reference sequence). The V and J ends lost 1 base and 7 bases respectively, with 11 bases between them. CDR3 length: 14 amino acids. The CDR3 nucleotides read TGTGCCAGCAGCTTAGACAGCCAGAGTAATGAGCAGTTCTTC. As protein: CASSLDSQSNEQFF.

This clonotype has just a few counts. V gene TRBV25-1 combines with J gene TRBJ1-4; D remains ambiguous. Trimming shortened V by 5 bases and J by 4 bases, and 5 bases separated the two germline ends. This CDR3 has 12 residues. CDR1 is MGHDK, CDR2 SYGVNS, per germline. DNA for the CDR3: TGTGCCAGCAGTTCCCTTAATGAAAAACTGTTTTTT. Encoded protein: CASSSLNEKLFF. The full variable domain, its missing parts supplied by reference TRBV25-1 and TRBJ1-4, is EADIYQTPRYLVIGTGKKITLECSQTMGHDKMYWYQQDPGMELHLIHYSYGVNSTEKGDLSSESTVSRIRTEHFPLTLESARPSHTSQYLCASSSLNEKLFFGSGTQLSVL.

This clonotype is a singleton in its sample. The chain combines TRBV5-1 with TRBJ1-1, with TRBD1 identical over 11 bases. This CDR3 has 16 residues. J gave up 2 bases and V 3 bases, and 6 bases lay outside the gene matches. Germline V gene lookup returns CDR1 SGHRS and CDR2 YFSETQ. In nucleotides, the CDR3 is TGCGCCAGCAGCTGGGGACAGGGGGACTTAAACACTGAAGCTTTCTTT. It codes for CASSWGQGDLNTEAFF.

Only a few counts were recorded for this clonotype. The chain's CDR3 is CASSPQTSGSVEEQFF. The CDR3 region has the DNA TGTGCCAGCAGTCCCCAGACTAGCGGGAGCGTCGAGGAGCAGTTCTTC. The V and J genes are TRBV12-3 or TRBV12-4 and TRBJ2-1; 12 bases map to TRBD2. After removal of 5 bases from V and 10 bases from J, the junction contained 12 bases not matched to a gene. The CDR3 totals 16 residues.

The rearrangement links TRBV15 to TRBJ2-1, with 12 bases aligning to TRBD1. Germline V CDR1 and CDR2: LNHNV, YYDKDF (reference sequence). This CDR3 is built from 16 residues. V was clipped by 5 bases and J by 2 bases; unmatched bases: 4. CDR3 coding DNA: TGTGCCACCAGCGGGACAGGGGGCATCCCCTACAATGAGCAGTTCTTC. Encoded protein: CATSGTGGIPYNEQFF.